These T cell receptor beta chains were read from a single sample in a study of cytomegalovirus exposure and HLA in healthy donors. The data were produced by immunoSEQ multiplex PCR, yet TCRdb's version contains in-frame clones alone and is incomplete. The sample carries roughly 140,000 clones, roughly nine tenths recorded once. The specimen sequenced was PBMCs. The origin of the receptors is a man between 18 and 35 years old in good health and CMV-seronegative. Each CDR3 is given with its conserved first and last residue. D genes are given only for firm matches. Size values are once, few and many counts, or a class for expanded clones, and some rows have none.

j_call: TRBJ2-2
v_call: TRBV11-3
clone_size: NA
d_call: NA
cdr3_aa: CASSLMNGGELFF
cdr3_nt: TGTGCCAGCAGCTTAATGAACGGCGGGGAGCTGTTTTTT

j_call: TRBJ2-2
v_call: TRBV27
clone_size: NA
d_call: TRBD2
cdr3_aa: CASIQAGHPNTGELFF
cdr3_nt: TGTGCCAGCATCCAAGCGGGGCACCCGAACACCGGGGAGCTGTTTTTT

j_call: TRBJ2-1
v_call: TRBV15
clone_size: NA
d_call: TRBD2
cdr3_aa: CATSRFGEGLHNEQFF
cdr3_nt: TGTGCCACCAGCAGATTCGGGGAGGGCCTGCATAATGAGCAGTTCTTC

j_call: TRBJ2-2
v_call: TRBV2
clone_size: once
d_call: NA
cdr3_aa: CASSAVRGTGGGGELFF
cdr3_nt: TGTGCCAGCAGTGCCGTTCGCGGGACGGGGGGCGGCGGGGAGCTGTTTTTT

j_call: TRBJ2-1
v_call: TRBV11-3
clone_size: NA
d_call: NA
cdr3_aa: CASSLVQTWSTNEQFF
cdr3_nt: TGTGCCAGCAGCTTAGTGCAAACTTGGAGCACGAATGAGCAGTTCTTC

j_call: TRBJ2-5
v_call: TRBV2
clone_size: NA
d_call: TRBD2
cdr3_aa: CASTGTRVSETQYF
cdr3_nt: TGTGCGAGCACCGGGACTAGGGTTTCAGAGACCCAGTACTTC

j_call: TRBJ1-5
v_call: TRBV19
clone_size: once
d_call: NA
cdr3_aa: CASSIQDNQPQHF
cdr3_nt: TGTGCCAGTAGTATCCAGGACAATCAGCCCCAGCATTTT

j_call: TRBJ2-7
v_call: TRBV5-6
clone_size: NA
d_call: NA
cdr3_aa: CASSLVIKGFYEQYF
cdr3_nt: TGTGCCAGCAGCTTGGTTATTAAGGGGTTCTACGAGCAGTACTTC

j_call: TRBJ2-5
v_call: TRBV6-6
clone_size: NA
d_call: TRBD2
cdr3_aa: CASRPTLAALRETQYF
cdr3_nt: TGTGCCAGCAGACCGACACTAGCGGCACTGAGGGAGACCCAGTACTTC

j_call: TRBJ1-2
v_call: TRBV7-9
clone_size: NA
d_call: NA
cdr3_aa: CASSLGGPEGYTF
cdr3_nt: TGTGCCAGCAGCTTAGGAGGGCCGGAAGGCTACACCTTC

j_call: TRBJ2-5
v_call: TRBV5-8
clone_size: once
d_call: NA
cdr3_aa: CASLLVGHQETQYF
cdr3_nt: TGTGCCAGCCTACTAGTCGGACACCAAGAGACCCAGTACTTC

j_call: TRBJ2-6
v_call: TRBV19
clone_size: NA
d_call: NA
cdr3_aa: CASRVTAVSGANVLTF
cdr3_nt: TGTGCCAGTAGGGTGACAGCCGTCTCTGGGGCCAACGTCCTGACTTTC

j_call: TRBJ2-5
v_call: TRBV5-6
clone_size: NA
d_call: TRBD2
cdr3_aa: CASSLRRTSGGSRETQYF
cdr3_nt: TGTGCCAGCAGCCTCAGAAGGACTAGCGGGGGGTCCCGGGAGACCCAGTACTTC

j_call: TRBJ2-1
v_call: TRBV14
clone_size: NA
d_call: TRBD2
cdr3_aa: CASSPRTSRNEQFF
cdr3_nt: TGTGCCAGCAGCCCCCGGACTAGCAGGAATGAGCAGTTCTTC

j_call: TRBJ2-7
v_call: TRBV7-6
clone_size: NA
d_call: TRBD1
cdr3_aa: CASSLSRAGGGYEQYF
cdr3_nt: TGTGCCAGCAGCTTAAGTCGGGCAGGGGGCGGTTACGAGCAGTACTTC

j_call: TRBJ1-3
v_call: TRBV30
clone_size: NA
d_call: NA
cdr3_aa: CAWSVTRVPFGGGNTIYF
cdr3_nt: TGTGCCTGGAGTGTAACCAGGGTCCCCTTCGGGGGAGGAAACACCATATATTTT

j_call: TRBJ1-5
v_call: TRBV7-8
clone_size: NA
d_call: NA
cdr3_aa: CASSLVPGGSNQPQHF
cdr3_nt: TGTGCCAGCAGCTTAGTTCCGGGTGGGAGCAATCAGCCCCAGCATTTT

j_call: TRBJ2-3
v_call: TRBV30
clone_size: NA
d_call: NA
cdr3_aa: CAWRSVADTQYF
cdr3_nt: TGTGCCTGGAGATCGGTGGCAGATACGCAGTATTTT

j_call: TRBJ2-4
v_call: TRBV25-1
clone_size: NA
d_call: NA
cdr3_aa: CAPPGGTGAKNIQYF
cdr3_nt: TGTGCCCCCCCGGGGGGGACAGGGGCCAAAAACATTCAGTACTTC

j_call: TRBJ2-1
v_call: TRBV5-4
clone_size: NA
d_call: NA
cdr3_aa: CASSPTSSYNEQFF
cdr3_nt: TGTGCCAGCAGCCCTACTAGCTCCTACAATGAGCAGTTCTTC

j_call: TRBJ1-3
v_call: TRBV18
clone_size: once
d_call: NA
cdr3_aa: CASSPFGQRLGNTIYF
cdr3_nt: TGTGCCAGCTCACCCTTTGGACAGCGACTGGGAAACACCATATATTTT

j_call: TRBJ2-3
v_call: TRBV19
clone_size: NA
d_call: TRBD2
cdr3_aa: CASSMGTSGVTDTQYF
cdr3_nt: TGTGCCAGTAGTATGGGGACTAGCGGGGTCACAGATACGCAGTATTTT

j_call: TRBJ2-5
v_call: TRBV27
clone_size: NA
d_call: NA
cdr3_aa: CASSMRSAQETQYF
cdr3_nt: TGTGCCAGCAGTATGCGGAGCGCCCAAGAGACCCAGTACTTC

j_call: TRBJ2-1
v_call: TRBV27
clone_size: NA
d_call: TRBD2
cdr3_aa: CASSGGGSSYNEQFF
cdr3_nt: TGTGCCAGCAGTGGGGGGGGATCGTCCTACAATGAGCAGTTCTTC

j_call: TRBJ2-6
v_call: TRBV18
clone_size: NA
d_call: NA
cdr3_aa: CASSPGLTGSGANVLTF
cdr3_nt: TGTGCCAGCTCACCAGGATTAACAGGGTCTGGGGCCAACGTCCTGACTTTC

j_call: TRBJ2-2
v_call: TRBV27
clone_size: NA
d_call: TRBD2
cdr3_aa: CASSLLAGGRTGELFF
cdr3_nt: TGTGCCAGCAGTTTGTTAGCGGGAGGGCGGACCGGGGAGCTGTTTTTT

j_call: TRBJ2-7
v_call: TRBV7-9
clone_size: NA
d_call: TRBD1
cdr3_aa: CASSRTGDPYEQYF
cdr3_nt: TGTGCCAGCAGCAGGACAGGGGATCCCTACGAGCAGTACTTC

j_call: TRBJ1-3
v_call: TRBV7-9
clone_size: NA
d_call: TRBD1
cdr3_aa: CASSSPPTGTGNTIYF
cdr3_nt: TGTGCCAGCAGCTCTCCCCCGACAGGGACTGGAAACACCATATATTTT

j_call: TRBJ2-3
v_call: TRBV6-5
clone_size: NA
d_call: NA
cdr3_aa: CASSYSTLAVDTQYF
cdr3_nt: TGTGCCAGCAGTTACTCGACTCTAGCAGTGGATACGCAGTATTTT

j_call: TRBJ2-1
v_call: TRBV9
clone_size: NA
d_call: NA
cdr3_aa: CASSTVGGTSYNEQFF
cdr3_nt: TGTGCCAGCAGCACCGTCGGCGGAACCTCCTACAATGAGCAGTTCTTC

j_call: TRBJ1-6
v_call: TRBV11-2
clone_size: NA
d_call: TRBD1
cdr3_aa: CASSARTGGLNNSPLHF
cdr3_nt: TGTGCCAGCAGCGCCCGGACAGGGGGCCTCAATAATTCACCCCTCCACTTT

j_call: TRBJ1-2
v_call: TRBV6-6
clone_size: once
d_call: TRBD1
cdr3_aa: CASSYLTGGDGYTF
cdr3_nt: TGTGCCAGCAGTTACTTGACAGGGGGCGATGGCTACACCTTC

j_call: TRBJ1-4
v_call: TRBV6-6
clone_size: NA
d_call: TRBD1
cdr3_aa: CASSYSPGQGNEKLFF
cdr3_nt: TGTGCCAGCAGTTACTCGCCGGGACAGGGTAATGAAAAACTGTTTTTT

j_call: TRBJ2-3
v_call: TRBV5-1
clone_size: NA
d_call: NA
cdr3_aa: CASSLLGQSTDTQYF
cdr3_nt: TGCGCCAGCAGCTTGCTGGGACAAAGCACAGATACGCAGTATTTT

j_call: TRBJ1-1
v_call: TRBV2
clone_size: NA
d_call: TRBD1
cdr3_aa: CASSRVLQGAAFF
cdr3_nt: TGTGCCAGCAGCAGGGTCTTACAGGGGGCAGCTTTCTTT

j_call: TRBJ2-2
v_call: TRBV6-5
clone_size: NA
d_call: NA
cdr3_aa: CASSYGPGVGTGELFF
cdr3_nt: TGTGCCAGCAGTTACGGCCCAGGGGTTGGTACCGGGGAGCTGTTTTTT

j_call: TRBJ1-2
v_call: TRBV11-3
clone_size: once
d_call: TRBD1
cdr3_aa: CASSLDRLDYGYTF
cdr3_nt: TGTGCCAGCAGCTTGGACAGGCTGGACTATGGCTACACCTTC

j_call: TRBJ1-2
v_call: TRBV30
clone_size: NA
d_call: NA
cdr3_aa: CAWSVGVHGYTF
cdr3_nt: TGTGCCTGGAGTGTAGGGGTCCATGGCTACACCTTC

j_call: TRBJ1-1
v_call: TRBV6-5
clone_size: NA
d_call: NA
cdr3_aa: CASSYLVAGMNTEAFF
cdr3_nt: TGTGCCAGCAGTTATTTGGTAGCGGGCATGAACACTGAAGCTTTCTTT

j_call: TRBJ2-5
v_call: TRBV5-4
clone_size: NA
d_call: NA
cdr3_aa: CASSMASDGTQYF
cdr3_nt: TGTGCCAGCAGCATGGCTAGCGACGGGACCCAGTACTTC

j_call: TRBJ2-2
v_call: TRBV19
clone_size: NA
d_call: NA
cdr3_aa: CASRTPSNANTGELFF
cdr3_nt: TGTGCCAGTAGAACCCCATCTAACGCGAACACCGGGGAGCTGTTTTTT

j_call: TRBJ2-1
v_call: TRBV7-3
clone_size: NA
d_call: TRBD2
cdr3_aa: CASSLQGLAGENEQFF
cdr3_nt: TGTGCCAGCAGCTTACAGGGACTAGCGGGGGAGAATGAGCAGTTCTTC

j_call: TRBJ1-5
v_call: TRBV7-8
clone_size: NA
d_call: TRBD1
cdr3_aa: CASRPDRASNQPQHF
cdr3_nt: TGTGCCAGCAGGCCGGACAGGGCTAGCAATCAGCCCCAGCATTTT

j_call: TRBJ2-1
v_call: TRBV5-4
clone_size: NA
d_call: NA
cdr3_aa: CASSLNRILAHNEQFF
cdr3_nt: TGTGCCAGCAGCTTGAACAGAATTCTGGCCCACAATGAGCAGTTCTTC

j_call: TRBJ2-5
v_call: TRBV19
clone_size: NA
d_call: TRBD2
cdr3_aa: CASSTYSVREIQETQYF
cdr3_nt: TGTGCCAGTAGTACGTACAGCGTGCGGGAGATACAAGAGACCCAGTACTTC

j_call: TRBJ1-1
v_call: TRBV5-8
clone_size: NA
d_call: NA
cdr3_aa: CASSLDSHTEAFF
cdr3_nt: TGTGCCAGCAGCTTGGACAGCCACACTGAAGCTTTCTTT

j_call: TRBJ2-7
v_call: TRBV11-2
clone_size: NA
d_call: NA
cdr3_aa: CASSVPGSGIRYF
cdr3_nt: TGTGCCAGCAGCGTCCCCGGGTCAGGGATTCGGTACTTC

j_call: TRBJ1-1
v_call: TRBV5-1
clone_size: few
d_call: NA
cdr3_aa: CASSSQSLMNTEAFF
cdr3_nt: TGCGCCAGCAGCTCCCAAAGCCTCATGAACACTGAAGCTTTCTTT

j_call: TRBJ1-1
v_call: TRBV28
clone_size: NA
d_call: NA
cdr3_aa: CASSLRVGTEAFF
cdr3_nt: TGTGCCAGCAGTTTACGGGTTGGCACTGAAGCTTTCTTT

j_call: TRBJ2-6
v_call: TRBV5-4
clone_size: NA
d_call: NA
cdr3_aa: CASSLVGAAGANVLTF
cdr3_nt: TGTGCCAGCAGCTTGGTGGGGGCGGCTGGGGCCAACGTCCTGACTTTC